This TCR beta chain came from a study of graft-versus-host responses after intestinal transplantation. About the research overall: Anti-thymocyte globulin induction, then tacrolimus and steroids for about three years, went to all recipients.

Study results and caveats: The study found high graft-versus-host to host-versus-graft clonal ratios in allografts of patients with graft-donor T cell macrochimerism. An association linked early post-transplant HvG declines with peak circulating GvH clone levels.

Repertoires were generated with immunoSEQ multiplex PCR, while TCRdb's copy carries only in-frame clones and drops some. Altogether some 25,000 clones are present, around nine tenths being singletons, with the ten largest covering 2%. Concerning this clone: No antigen is known for it.

The TCR originated in a human patient who received an intestinal transplant, so some T cells may come from the graft donor. Specimen: PBMCs, collected about 41 days after intestinal transplant.

The CDR3 coding sequence is TGTGCCTGGAGTATGGGCACTGAAGCTTTCTTT. It is translated as CAWSMGTEAFF. The J gene is TRBJ1-1, the V gene TRBV30; no firm D call. V was cut by 2 bases and J by 4 bases, with 5 bases left in between. The CDR3 is 11 residues long. In germline, CDR1 is GTSNPN, CDR2 SVGIG (reference sequence).